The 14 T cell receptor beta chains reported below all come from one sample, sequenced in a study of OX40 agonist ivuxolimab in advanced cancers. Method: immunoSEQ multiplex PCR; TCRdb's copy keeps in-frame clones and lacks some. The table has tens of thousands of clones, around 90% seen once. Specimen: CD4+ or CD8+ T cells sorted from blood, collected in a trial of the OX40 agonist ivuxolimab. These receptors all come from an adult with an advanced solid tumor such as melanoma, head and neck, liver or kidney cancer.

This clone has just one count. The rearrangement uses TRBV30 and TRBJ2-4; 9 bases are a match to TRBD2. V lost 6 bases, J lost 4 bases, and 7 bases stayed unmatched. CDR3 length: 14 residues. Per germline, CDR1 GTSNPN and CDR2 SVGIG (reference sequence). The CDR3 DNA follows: TGTGCCTGCAGATTAGCGGGAGTTAAAAACATTCAGTACTTC. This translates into CACRLAGVKNIQYF.

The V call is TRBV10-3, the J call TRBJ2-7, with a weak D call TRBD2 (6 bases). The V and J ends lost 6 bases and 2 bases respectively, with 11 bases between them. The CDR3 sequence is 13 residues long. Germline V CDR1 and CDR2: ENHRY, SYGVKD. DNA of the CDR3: TGTGCCATCAGGGAGGGGACTGCCTACGAGCAGTACTTC. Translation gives CAIREGTAYEQYF.

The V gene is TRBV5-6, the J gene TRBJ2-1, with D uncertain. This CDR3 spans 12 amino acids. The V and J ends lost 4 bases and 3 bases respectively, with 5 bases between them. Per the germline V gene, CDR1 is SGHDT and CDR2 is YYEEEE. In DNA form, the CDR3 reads TGTGCCAGCAGCGGAGACTACAATGAGCAGTTCTTC. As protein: CASSGDYNEQFF. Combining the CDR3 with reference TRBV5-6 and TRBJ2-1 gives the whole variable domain DAGVTQSPTHLIKTRGQQVTLRCSPKSGHDTVSWYQQALGQGPQFIFQYYEEEERQRGNFPDRFSGHQFPNYSSELNVNALLLGDSALYLCASSGDYNEQFFGPGTRLTVL.

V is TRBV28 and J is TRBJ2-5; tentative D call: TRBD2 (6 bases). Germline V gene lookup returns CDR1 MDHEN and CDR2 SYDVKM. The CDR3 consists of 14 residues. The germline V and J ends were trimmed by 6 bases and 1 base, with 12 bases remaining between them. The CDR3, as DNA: TGTGCCAGCAGACCCGCCGGGGGCCAAGAGACCCAGTACTTC. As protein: CASRPAGGQETQYF.

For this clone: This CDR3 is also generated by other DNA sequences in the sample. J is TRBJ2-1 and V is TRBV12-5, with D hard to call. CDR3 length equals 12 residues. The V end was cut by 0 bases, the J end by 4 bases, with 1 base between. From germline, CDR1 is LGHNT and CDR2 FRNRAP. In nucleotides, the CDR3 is TGTGCTAGTGGTTTGGTATACAATGAGCAGTTCTTC. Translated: CASGLVYNEQFF.

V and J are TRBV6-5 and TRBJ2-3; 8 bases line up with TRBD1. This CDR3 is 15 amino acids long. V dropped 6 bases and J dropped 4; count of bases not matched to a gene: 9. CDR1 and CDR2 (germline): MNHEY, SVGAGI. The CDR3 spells CASSLLQGVADTQYF. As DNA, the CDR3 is TGTGCCAGCAGCCTACTACAGGGGGTGGCAGATACGCAGTATTTT.

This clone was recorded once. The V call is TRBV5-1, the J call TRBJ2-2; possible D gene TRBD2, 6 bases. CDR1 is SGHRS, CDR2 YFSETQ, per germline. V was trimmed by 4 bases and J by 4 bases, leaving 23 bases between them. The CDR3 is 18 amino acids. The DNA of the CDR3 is TGCGCCAGCAGCCTCGGGTGGGGCGGGAAATCGTCCACCGGGGAGCTGTTTTTT. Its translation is CASSLGWGGKSSTGELFF.

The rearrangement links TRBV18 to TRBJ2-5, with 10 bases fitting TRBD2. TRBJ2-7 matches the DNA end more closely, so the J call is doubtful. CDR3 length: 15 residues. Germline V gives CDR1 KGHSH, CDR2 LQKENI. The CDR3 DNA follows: TGTGCCAGCTCACCACGGGCTAGCGGGAGCAACGAGCAGTACTTC. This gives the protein CASSPRASGSNEQYF.

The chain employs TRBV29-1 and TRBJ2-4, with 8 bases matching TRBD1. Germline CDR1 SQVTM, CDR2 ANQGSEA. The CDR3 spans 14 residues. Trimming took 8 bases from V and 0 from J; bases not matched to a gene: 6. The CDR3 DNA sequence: TGCAGCCCCGGGACAGGACTAGCCAAAAACATTCAGTACTTC. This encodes CSPGTGLAKNIQYF.

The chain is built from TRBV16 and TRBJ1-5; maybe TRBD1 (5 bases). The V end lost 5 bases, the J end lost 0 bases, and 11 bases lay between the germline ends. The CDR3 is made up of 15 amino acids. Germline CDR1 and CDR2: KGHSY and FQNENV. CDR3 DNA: TGTGCCAGCAGCAGGGACGGCCTTAGCAATCAGCCCCAGCATTTT. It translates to CASSRDGLSNQPQHF. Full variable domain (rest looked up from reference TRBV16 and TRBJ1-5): GEEVAQTPKHLVRGEGQKAKLYCAPIKGHSYVFWYQQVLKNEFKFLISFQNENVFDETGMPKERFSAKCLPNSPCSLEIQATKLEDSAVYFCASSRDGLSNQPQHFGDGTRLSIL.

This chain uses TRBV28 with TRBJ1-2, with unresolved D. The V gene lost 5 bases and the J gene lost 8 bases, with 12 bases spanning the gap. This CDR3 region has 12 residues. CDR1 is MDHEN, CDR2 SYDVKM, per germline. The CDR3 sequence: CASSLNKGGYTF. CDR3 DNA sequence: TGTGCCAGCAGTCTTAACAAGGGCGGCTACACCTTC.

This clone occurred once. CDR3 residues: CASSSSGTGGWEQYF. Here the CDR3 DNA reads TGTGCCAGCAGCTCCTCCGGGACAGGGGGCTGGGAGCAGTACTTC. The chain carries TRBV5-5 and TRBJ2-7; 12 positions match TRBD1. The CDR3 is made up of 15 amino acids. CDR1 is SGHKS, CDR2 YYEKEE, per germline (reference sequence). The trim removed 3 bases at V and 7 bases at J, leaving 8 bases unmatched.

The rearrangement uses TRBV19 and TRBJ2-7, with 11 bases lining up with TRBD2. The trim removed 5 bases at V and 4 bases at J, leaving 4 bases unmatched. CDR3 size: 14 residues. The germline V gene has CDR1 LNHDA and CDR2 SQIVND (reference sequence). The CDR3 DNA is TGTGCCAGTAGTGCACTAGCGGGAGTGTACGAGCAGTACTTC. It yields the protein CASSALAGVYEQYF.

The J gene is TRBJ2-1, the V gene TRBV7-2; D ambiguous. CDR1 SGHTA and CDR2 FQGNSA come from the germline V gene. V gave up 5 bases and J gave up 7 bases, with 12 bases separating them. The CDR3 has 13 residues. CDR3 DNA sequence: TGTGCCAGCAGCCCCAACCTGAGAAATGAGCAGTTCTTC. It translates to CASSPNLRNEQFF.